One sample yielded the 18 T cell receptor beta chains listed below, sequenced in a study of T cell changes during pregnancy in multiple sclerosis. Using immunoSEQ multiplex PCR, the repertoire was profiled, and TCRdb retains in-frame clones only, with some absent. The table has 40,000 or so clones, nearly 90% seen once; the top ten hold approximately 1.1%. The starting material was CD4+ T cells from peripheral blood mononuclear cells, obtained in the first trimester of pregnancy. The receptors derive from a female donor with multiple sclerosis, enrolled in a pregnancy study.

The chain joins TRBV7-2 to TRBJ2-7; 7 bases are shared with TRBD1. Germline CDR1 and CDR2: SGHTA and FQGNSA. V shed 1 base and J 6 bases; nucleotides not matched to a gene: 21. The CDR3 runs 19 residues. The CDR3 region is CASSLGPLRGRWGSVEQYF. The CDR3 DNA reads TGTGCCAGCAGCTTAGGTCCTTTGAGGGGGCGCTGGGGTTCGGTCGAGCAGTACTTC.

The chain uses TRBV19 and TRBJ2-7; TRBD1 matches 7 bases. The CDR3 runs 14 residues. The trim removed 7 bases at V and 4 bases at J, leaving 10 bases unmatched. Germline V gene sequence: CDR1 LNHDA, CDR2 SQIVND (reference sequence). In nucleotides, the CDR3 is TGTGCCAGTAAGCCCCGGACAGGTGCATACGAGCAGTACTTC. Its translation: CASKPRTGAYEQYF.

This rearrangement joins TRBV7-2 to TRBJ2-3, with 9 bases lining up with TRBD1. Germline CDR1 reads SGHTA; CDR2 reads FQGNSA. V trimming: 8 bases; J trimming: 0 bases; junction bases outside the gene matches: 3. The CDR3 contains 14 residues. The CDR3 DNA sequence: TGTGCCAGCCAACAGGGGGCAAGCACAGATACGCAGTATTTT. Its protein product is CASQQGASTDTQYF.

The chain employs TRBV6-1 and TRBJ1-2; perhaps TRBD1 as D (5 bases). This CDR3 has 14 residues. Germline V CDR1 and CDR2: MNHNS, SASEGT. The germline V and J ends were trimmed by 0 bases and 4 bases, with 9 bases remaining between them. In DNA, the CDR3 is TGTGCCAGCAGTGAAGCGAACGGGGGCTATGGCTACACCTTC. Its protein product is CASSEANGGYGYTF.

The chain links TRBV2 to TRBJ2-7; D perhaps matches TRBD1 (5 bases). The CDR3 is 12 residues long. The germline V and J ends were trimmed by 6 bases and 3 bases, with 9 bases remaining between them. The germline V gene has CDR1 SNHLY and CDR2 FYNNEI. CDR3 protein: CASSDDSYEQYF. CDR3 nucleotides: TGTGCCAGCAGCGATGACAGCTACGAGCAGTACTTC.

This clone is a singleton in its sample. The chain has TRBV29-1 and TRBJ2-7; 14 positions match TRBD2. The V gene's germline CDR1 is SQVTM and CDR2 ANQGSEA. The V segment lost 6 bases and the J segment 6 bases; nucleotides outside the gene matches: 19. The CDR3 runs 18 residues. DNA of the CDR3: TGCAGCGTGACTCGGGGGACTAGCGGGAGAAGGATAGGTGGCGAGCAGTACTTC. Protein sequence: CSVTRGTSGRRIGGEQYF.

The CDR3 protein is CASSFDSFNQPQHF. The CDR3 DNA follows: TGTGCCAGTAGTTTCGACAGCTTCAATCAGCCCCAGCATTTT. The V gene is TRBV19, the J gene TRBJ1-5; perhaps TRBD1 as D (5 bases). CDR3 length: 14 amino acids. Germline CDR1 LNHDA, CDR2 SQIVND (reference sequence). V was cut by 5 bases and J by 3 bases, with 11 bases left in between.

The V and J genes are TRBV4-2 and TRBJ2-2; 12 nucleotides line up with TRBD2. CDR3 size: 18 residues. V lost 0 bases and J lost 7; bases outside the gene matches: 9. Germline V gene data show CDR1 as LGHNA and CDR2 as YNFKEQ. The CDR3 DNA sequence: TGTGCCAGCAGCCAAGATTGGGCTAGCGGGAGGGCCGGCGGGGAGCTGTTTTTT. Protein sequence: CASSQDWASGRAGGELFF.

This sequence joins TRBV18 and TRBJ1-1, with D unclear. Germline CDR1 reads KGHSH; CDR2 reads LQKENI. The CDR3 sequence is 15 residues long. Trimming removed 8 bases from V and 1 base from J, with 17 bases in between. For the CDR3, the DNA is TGTGCCAGCCCCCGAAAGCCAGGTCAGAACACTGAAGCTTTCTTT. This gives the protein CASPRKPGQNTEAFF.

The gene calls are TRBV25-1 and TRBJ2-3, with 7 bases matching TRBD2. The CDR3 sequence is 13 residues long. The germline V gene has CDR1 MGHDK and CDR2 SYGVNS. J lost 5 bases, V lost 5 bases, and 4 bases had no gene match. CDR3 sequence: CASSLGRGDTQYF. The CDR3 DNA reads as TGTGCCAGCAGTCTAGGGAGGGGAGATACGCAGTATTTT.

The V call is TRBV30, the J call TRBJ1-1, with D possibly matching TRBD1 (6 bases). Germline V gene lookup returns CDR1 GTSNPN and CDR2 SVGIG (reference sequence). The V and J ends lost 0 bases and 1 base respectively, with 12 bases between them. The length of the CDR3 is 15 residues. The CDR3 DNA reads as TGTGCCTGGAGTGTAAGACAGGCGGGGAACACTGAAGCTTTCTTT. As protein: CAWSVRQAGNTEAFF. Looking up the rest from reference TRBV30 and TRBJ1-1 gives the full variable domain: SQTIHQWPATLVQPVGSPLSLECTVEGTSNPNLYWYRQAAGRGLQLLFYSVGIGQISSEVPQNLSASRPQDRQFILSSKKLLLSDSGFYLCAWSVRQAGNTEAFFGQGTRLTVV.

J is TRBJ2-7 and V is TRBV7-2; 7 nucleotides align to TRBD1. The CDR3 has 13 residues. From germline, CDR1 is SGHTA and CDR2 FQGNSA. V was clipped by 6 bases and J by 3 bases; unmatched bases: 5. The CDR3: CASSRRDSYEQYF. DNA of the CDR3: TGTGCCAGCAGTCGCCGGGACAGCTACGAGCAGTACTTC.

The chain uses TRBV21-1 and TRBJ1-1. TRBV21-1 is recorded as a pseudogene. The CDR3 totals 14 residues. The CDR3: CASSKFEANTEAFF. In nucleotides, the CDR3 is TGTGCCAGCAGCAAATTCGAAGCGAACACTGAAGCTTTCTTT.

This clone came up once. V is TRBV7-2 and J is TRBJ2-5; 9 nucleotides agree with TRBD2. CDR3 length: 14 amino acids. Per the germline V gene, CDR1 is SGHTA and CDR2 is FQGNSA. CDR3 DNA: TGTGCAAGCGGTTGGCGGGAGGGCCTAGAGACCCAGTACTTC. The encoded protein is CASGWREGLETQYF. The full variable domain, rest sourced from reference TRBV7-2 and TRBJ2-5, is GAGVSQSPSNKVTEKGKDVELRCDPISGHTALYWYRQSLGQGLEFLIYFQGNSAPDKSGLPSDRFSAERTGGSVSTLTIQRTQQEDSAVYLCASGWREGLETQYFGPGTRLLVL.

The sample holds a few counts of this clone. The rearrangement links TRBV5-1 to TRBJ2-3; 7 positions agree with TRBD1. Germline lookup yields CDR1 SGHRS and CDR2 YFSETQ. After removal of 4 bases from V and 4 bases from J, the junction contained 3 bases not matched to a gene. This CDR3 is 13 amino acids long. The CDR3, as DNA: TGCGCCAGCAGCGTTGACAGGGCAGATACGCAGTATTTT. The encoded protein is CASSVDRADTQYF.

This chain joins TRBV9 and TRBJ2-5; 10 bases map to TRBD2. The CDR3 is 15 amino acids. The germline gives CDR1 SGDLS, CDR2 YYNGEE. The J segment lost 6 bases and the V segment lost 0 bases, leaving 5 bases of the junction unmatched. CDR3 protein: CASSVESGREQTQYF. CDR3 sequence (DNA): TGTGCCAGCAGCGTAGAAAGCGGGAGGGAACAGACCCAGTACTTC.

The chain joins TRBV5-4 to TRBJ1-4; D is unclear. Between the trimmed V and J ends, which lost 4 bases and 8 bases, there was a span of 21 bases. Germline V gene lookup returns CDR1 SGHNT and CDR2 YYREEE (reference sequence). This CDR3 has 16 residues. As DNA, the CDR3 is TGTGCCAGCAGCCGAGGGTGGACGGGCGGTAGCGAAAAACTGTTTTTT. Translation: CASSRGWTGGSEKLFF.

The chain uses TRBV7-9 and TRBJ2-1, with unresolved D. Germline V gene lookup returns CDR1 SEHNR and CDR2 FQNEAQ (reference sequence). Trimming shortened V by 5 bases and J by 2 bases, and 10 bases separated the two germline ends. The CDR3 runs 14 residues. For the CDR3, the DNA is TGTGCCAGCAGCCCCACGCGGACCTACAATGAGCAGTTCTTC. Translated: CASSPTRTYNEQFF.